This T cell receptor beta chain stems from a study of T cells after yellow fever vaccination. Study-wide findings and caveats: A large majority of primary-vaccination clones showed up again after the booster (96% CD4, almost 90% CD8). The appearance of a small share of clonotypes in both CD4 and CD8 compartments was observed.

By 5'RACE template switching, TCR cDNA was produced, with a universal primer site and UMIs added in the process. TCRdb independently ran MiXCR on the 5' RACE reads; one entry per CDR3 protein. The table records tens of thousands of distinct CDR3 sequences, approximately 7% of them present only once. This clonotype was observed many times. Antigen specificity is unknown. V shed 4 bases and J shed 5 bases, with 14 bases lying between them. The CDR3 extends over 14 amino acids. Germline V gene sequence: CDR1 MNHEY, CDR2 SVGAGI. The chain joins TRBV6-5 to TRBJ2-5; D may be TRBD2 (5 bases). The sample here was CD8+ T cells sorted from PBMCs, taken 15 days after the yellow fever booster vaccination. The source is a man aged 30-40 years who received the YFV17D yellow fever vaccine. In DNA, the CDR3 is TGTGCCAGCAGTTTAACGACGGGGATGGAGACCCAGTACTTC. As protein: CASSLTTGMETQYF.